This T cell receptor (beta chain) emerged from a study of T-cell memory formation after mild COVID-19. This clonotype was picked up a small number of times. Antigen specificity is unknown. This CDR3 contains 14 residues. Trimming cost V 7 bases and J 0 bases, with 10 bases left between them. Looked up from germline, CDR1 is LNHDA and CDR2 is SQIVND (reference sequence). Study-level results: Certain responding clones were present in pre-infection memory, suggesting participation of cross-reactive memory.

Libraries for TCRalpha and TCRbeta carried sample barcodes and unique molecular identifiers via 5'RACE. TCRdb independently ran MiXCR on the 5' RACE reads; one entry per CDR3 protein. Of about 610,000 distinct CDR3 sequences in the sample, roughly 17% were seen once. The sample consisted of PBMCs or a T cell subset sorted from them (not recorded which). This sequence joins TRBV19 and TRBJ1-5; D gene uncertain. This receptor was taken from an adult woman who had mild COVID-19 (a few samples of this study predate the infection). Cell type and time point are not known. The CDR3 DNA reads as TGTGCCAGTACGGTGGAATATAGCAATCAGCCCCAGCATTTT. Translation: CASTVEYSNQPQHF.